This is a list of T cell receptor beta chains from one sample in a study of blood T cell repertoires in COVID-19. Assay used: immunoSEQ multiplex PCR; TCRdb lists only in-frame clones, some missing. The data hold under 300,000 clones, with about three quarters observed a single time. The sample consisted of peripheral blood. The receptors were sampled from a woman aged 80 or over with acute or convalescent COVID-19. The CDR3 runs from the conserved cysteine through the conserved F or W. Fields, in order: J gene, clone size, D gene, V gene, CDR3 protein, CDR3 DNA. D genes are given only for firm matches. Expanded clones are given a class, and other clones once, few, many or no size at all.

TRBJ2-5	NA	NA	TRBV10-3	CAISDYFGSRDWLSIAQDQTQYF	TGTGCCATCAGTGATTATTTCGGGAGCCGGGACTGGCTGTCAATAGCCCAAGATCAGACCCAGTACTTC
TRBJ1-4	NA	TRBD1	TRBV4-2	CASSQGTGPGIATNEKLFF	TGTGCCAGCAGCCAAGGGACAGGGCCTGGGATTGCAACTAATGAAAAACTGTTTTTT
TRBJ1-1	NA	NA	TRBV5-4	CASSPSNRLVGTEAFF	TGTGCCAGCAGCCCAAGTAACCGACTGGTCGGCACTGAAGCTTTCTTT
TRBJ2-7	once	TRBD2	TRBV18	CASSPPNRGSTEQYF	TGTGCCAGCTCACCACCGAATCGCGGGAGTACCGAGCAGTACTTC
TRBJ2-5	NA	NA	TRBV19	CASRETGRETQYF	TGTGCCAGTAGAGAGACAGGACGAGAGACCCAGTACTTC
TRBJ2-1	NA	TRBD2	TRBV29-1	CSVDGRGREAGEQFF	TGCAGCGTTGACGGTCGCGGGAGGGAAGCCGGTGAGCAGTTCTTC
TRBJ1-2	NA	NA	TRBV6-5	CASSRGEGLRTF	TGTGCCAGCAGCCGGGGGGAGGGGTTACGAACCTTC
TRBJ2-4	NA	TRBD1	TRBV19	CASSSSGQAEVSAKNIQYF	TGTGCCAGTAGTTCCTCGGGACAGGCGGAGGTCTCGGCCAAAAACATTCAGTACTTC
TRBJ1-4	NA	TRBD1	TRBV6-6	CASSYRTGGNEKLFF	TGTGCCAGCAGTTACCGGACAGGTGGGAATGAAAAACTGTTTTTT
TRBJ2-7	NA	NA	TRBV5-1	CASSLEFLSEQYF	TGCGCCAGCAGCTTGGAGTTTTTGAGCGAGCAGTACTTC
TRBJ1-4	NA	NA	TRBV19	CASSIVSGEGKKLFF	TGTGCCAGTAGTATAGTTTCCGGAGAGGGAAAAAAACTGTTTTTT
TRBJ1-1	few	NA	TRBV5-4	CASSLVGGMTEAFF	TGTGCCAGCAGCTTGGTTGGGGGGATGACTGAAGCTTTCTTT
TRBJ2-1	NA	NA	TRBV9	CASSPRGGSSYNEQFF	TGTGCCAGCAGCCCCAGGGGTGGGAGTTCCTACAATGAGCAGTTCTTC
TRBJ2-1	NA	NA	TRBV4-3	CASSYVAASYNEQFF	TGCGCCAGCAGCTACGTAGCGGCCTCCTACAATGAGCAGTTCTTC
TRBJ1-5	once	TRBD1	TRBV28	CASSTPTGGSQPQHF	TGTGCCAGCAGTACGCCGACAGGGGGCTCTCAGCCCCAGCATTTT
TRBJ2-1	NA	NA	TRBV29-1	CSVGGTGSYNEQFF	TGCAGCGTTGGGGGCACGGGCTCCTACAATGAGCAGTTCTTC
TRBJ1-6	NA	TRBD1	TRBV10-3	CAIGDRGSSYNSPLHF	TGTGCCATCGGTGACAGGGGATCCTCCTATAATTCACCCCTCCACTTT
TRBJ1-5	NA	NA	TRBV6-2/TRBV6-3	CASSYPDSIPLGNQPQHF	TGTGCCAGCAGTTACCCGGACAGTATCCCCTTGGGCAATCAGCCCCAGCATTTT